The 16 T cell receptor beta chains below were found in one sample sequenced in a study of technical replicates of blood from several donors (dated by TCRdb to 2017 to 2019). Receptor libraries were prepared by the immunoSEQ multiplex PCR assay. Held by TCRdb, this immuneACCESS table contains in-frame sequences only and omits some clones. Under half of the omission traces to an unresolved V gene where checked; the cause of the rest is unknown. This sample holds approximately 75,000 clones; approximately 97% were observed only once. The ten largest clones capture roughly 0.3% of the sample. The sequenced sample consisted of T cells isolated from PBMCs. The receptors originated from a human donor in good health.

The chain joins TRBV2 to TRBJ1-1, with 8 bases aligning to TRBD1. Per germline, CDR1 SNHLY and CDR2 FYNNEI. V dropped 4 bases and J dropped 12; count of bases not matched to a gene: 13. CDR3 length equals 14 residues. The CDR3 DNA follows: TGTGCCAGCAGTGCAAACCCTGGGGGGACAGGTTCTTTCTTT. This sequence encodes CASSANPGGTGSFF.

The table lists this clone with a count of one. V usage is TRBV6-5 and J usage is TRBJ2-3; 8 bases line up with TRBD2. CDR3 length: 15 residues. Germline V gene sequence: CDR1 MNHEY, CDR2 SVGAGI. J lost 1 base, V lost 6 bases, and 6 bases had no gene match. CDR3 protein: CASRAGGLGTDTQYF. The CDR3 region has the DNA TGTGCCAGCAGGGCGGGAGGCCTCGGCACAGATACGCAGTATTTT.

The genes are TRBV5-1 and TRBJ2-3, with D possibly matching TRBD2 (6 bases). The germline V gene encodes CDR1 SGHRS and CDR2 YFSETQ. This CDR3 region has 14 residues. V was pared by 4 bases and J by 2 bases, with 11 bases between. CDR3 nucleotide sequence: TGCGCCAGCAGCAGTAGCGGAGCCACAGATACGCAGTATTTT. Translated: CASSSSGATDTQYF.

The chain employs TRBV5-4 and TRBJ2-5, with 7 bases matching TRBD1. The germline V gene encodes CDR1 SGHNT and CDR2 YYREEE (reference sequence). Losses at the gene ends were 5 bases for V and 2 bases for J; bases not matched to a gene: 6. CDR3 length equals 14 residues. This chain's CDR3 is CASSTQTGQETQYF. CDR3 nucleotides: TGTGCCAGCAGTACTCAGACAGGGCAAGAGACCCAGTACTTC.

CDR3: CASFRAGYGYTF. CDR3 in DNA: TGTGCCAGCTTCCGCGCAGGCTATGGCTACACCTTC. V and J are TRBV11-3 and TRBJ1-2; no definite D call. The V and J ends lost 8 bases and 4 bases respectively, with 11 bases between them. The CDR3 consists of 12 residues. Germline V gene lookup returns CDR1 SGHNT and CDR2 YENEEA.

J is TRBJ2-5 and V is TRBV7-9, with TRBD2 matching over 13 bases. The CDR3 contains 17 residues. Germline values: CDR1 SEHNR, CDR2 FQNEAQ (reference sequence). J was trimmed by 1 base and V by 6 bases; bases with no gene match: 8. The CDR3 bases are TGTGCCAGCAGTTCCCCGGGACTAGCGGGGTCCCAAGAGACCCAGTACTTC. Its protein is CASSSPGLAGSQETQYF.

The rearrangement joins TRBV5-8 to TRBJ1-5, with D unresolved. This CDR3 has 13 amino acids. The germline V gene has CDR1 SGHTS and CDR2 YDEGEE. V gave up 1 base and J gave up 4 bases, with 6 bases separating them. Written as DNA, the CDR3 is TGTGCCAGCAGCTTGACAGATAATCAGCCCCAGCATTTT. As protein: CASSLTDNQPQHF.

This clone was found once. V usage is TRBV5-6 and J usage is TRBJ2-7; perhaps TRBD1 as D (6 bases). The CDR3 spans 13 residues. V lost 3 bases to trimming and J lost 2 bases, with 9 bases between them. The germline CDR1 and CDR2 sequences are SGHDT and YYEEEE. The CDR3 sequence is CASSSGETYEQYF. The CDR3 nucleotides read TGTGCCAGCAGCTCAGGGGAGACCTACGAGCAGTACTTC.

The chain has TRBV7-2 and TRBJ2-1, with D possibly TRBD2 on 6 matching bases. V shed 4 bases and J shed 7 bases, with 17 bases lying between them. Germline CDR1 is SGHTA and CDR2 is FQGNSA. CDR3 length: 15 amino acids. The CDR3 DNA sequence: TGTGCCAGCAGCTCATTCGGGAGTTGGGCGAATGAGCAGTTCTTC. It specifies CASSSFGSWANEQFF.

The chain uses TRBV5-1 and TRBJ1-1, with D perhaps matching TRBD1 (5 bases). The CDR3 consists of 15 residues. Germline loops: CDR1 SGHRS, CDR2 YFSETQ. V was clipped by 2 bases and J by 7 bases, with 18 bases between them. The CDR3 loop is CASSFTGEWTNEAFF. The CDR3 nucleotides are TGCGCCAGCAGCTTCACGGGGGAGTGGACTAATGAAGCTTTCTTT.

V and J are TRBV30 and TRBJ1-4; possibly TRBD1 for D (6 bases). CDR3 length equals 14 residues. V dropped 4 bases and J dropped 4 bases, with 13 bases sitting between them. Per the germline V gene, CDR1 is GTSNPN and CDR2 is SVGIG (reference sequence). The CDR3 DNA reads as TGTGCCTGGATGAGTGGGGGCATTAATGAAAAACTGTTTTTT. It yields the protein CAWMSGGINEKLFF.

The genes are TRBV14 and TRBJ2-7; TRBD1 agrees at 8 bases. The CDR3 runs to 17 residues. The V gene's germline CDR1 is SGHDN and CDR2 FVKESK. Unmatched junction bases numbered 13, after V lost 1 base and J lost 5 bases. CDR3 sequence (DNA): TGTGCCAGCAGCCAAGTTGGGTGGACAGGGAAAGAAGACGAGCAGTACTTC. Amino acids: CASSQVGWTGKEDEQYF.

CDR3 protein: CASTLGPGQRDEQYF. Written as DNA, the CDR3 is TGTGCCAGCACCCTAGGGCCCGGGCAGAGGGACGAGCAGTACTTC. The chain carries TRBV9 and TRBJ2-7; possibly TRBD2 for D (5 bases). The CDR3 is made up of 15 amino acids. Germline V lookup: CDR1 SGDLS, CDR2 YYNGEE. Trimming left V 6 bases short and J 5 bases short, with 21 bases between.

This clone has only one observation. V is TRBV9 and J is TRBJ2-7, with 15 positions matching TRBD2. Germline V gene sequence: CDR1 SGDLS, CDR2 YYNGEE. This CDR3 has 19 residues. With V trimmed by 2 bases and J by 2 bases, 11 bases remained unmatched. In nucleotides, the CDR3 is TGTGCCAGCAGCGTTGGGACTAGCGGGAGGACCATTAACCCCTACGAGCAGTACTTC. Translation gives CASSVGTSGRTINPYEQYF.

V usage is TRBV27 and J usage is TRBJ1-1, with a tentative D call TRBD1 (6 bases). The CDR3 runs 13 residues. Germline CDR1 MNHEY, CDR2 SMNVEV (reference sequence). The V and J ends lost 4 bases and 1 base respectively, with 7 bases between them. The CDR3 here is CASSSTGNTEAFF. The CDR3 coding sequence is TGTGCCAGCAGTTCGACAGGGAACACTGAAGCTTTCTTT.

The CDR3 region has the DNA TGTGCCAGCAGTGAAGGATCACAGGGCTATAACACTGAAGCTTTCTTT. As protein: CASSEGSQGYNTEAFF. The chain employs TRBV6-1 and TRBJ1-1, with a possible D match to TRBD1 (6 bases). The CDR3 loop spans 16 amino acids. Trimming left V 1 base short and J 2 bases short, with 14 bases between. Germline V gene sequence: CDR1 MNHNS, CDR2 SASEGT.